The clone carrying this T cell receptor beta chain was counted a few times. This specimen comes from a study of PD-1 blockade in classical Hodgkin lymphoma. Study-wide context: Nivolumab 3 mg/kg was given intravenously every 2 weeks.

This CDR3 has 13 amino acids. In germline, CDR1 is ENHRY, CDR2 SYGVKD. V was cut by 3 bases and J by 7 bases, with 12 bases left in between. After autologous stem cell transplantation all patients relapsed, and prior brentuximab vedotin exposure differed between cohorts. Repertoires were generated with immunoSEQ multiplex PCR, while TCRdb's copy carries only in-frame clones and drops some. The sample consists of 45,000 or so clones, about three quarters of them appearing once. The source of this sequence is a human donor with classical Hodgkin lymphoma. V gene TRBV10-3 combines with J gene TRBJ1-1, with D hard to call. The input for sequencing was peripheral blood mononuclear cells (PBMCs), taken at baseline. The CDR3 region is CAISEGQPFEAFF. In DNA form, the CDR3 reads TGTGCCATCAGTGAAGGGCAACCCTTTGAAGCTTTCTTT.